Listed here are 25 T cell receptor beta chains from one sample, sequenced in a study of CD8 T cells in ankylosing spondylitis. Study-level points and caveats: It appeared that ankylosing spondylitis blood was characterized by a TCR beta motif of several highly homologous variants.

No antigen has been identified for these receptors. Each CDR3 protein gets one entry after TCRdb re-called the 5' RACE reads with MiXCR. This table holds more than 650,000 distinct CDR3 sequences, 12% found once. Sequenced input: blood, either unsorted or a sorted T cell fraction (not recorded which). The receptor set was obtained from a male donor with ankylosing spondylitis.

The rearrangement uses TRBV20-1 and TRBJ2-1; 8 positions match TRBD2. Trimming removed 6 bases from V and 5 bases from J; junction bases left unmatched: 12. The CDR3 is 15 residues long. Germline V gives CDR1 DFQATT, CDR2 SNEGSKA (reference sequence). In nucleotides, the CDR3 is TGCAGTGCCCTCTGGGGAGCGGGAGTAAACAATGAGCAGTTCTTC. This sequence encodes CSALWGAGVNNEQFF.

The chain carries TRBV6-5 and TRBJ1-6; no definite D call. This CDR3 is 15 amino acids long. V shed 4 bases and J shed 9 bases, with 16 bases lying between them. From germline, CDR1 is MNHEY and CDR2 SVGAGI. The CDR3 loop reads CASSSHGGSGSPLHF. CDR3 nucleotide sequence: TGTGCCAGCAGTTCCCATGGAGGGTCTGGTTCACCCCTCCACTTT.

The J gene is TRBJ1-2, the V gene TRBV14; no reliable D call. The CDR3 has 13 residues. Trimming left V 0 bases short and J 5 bases short, with 7 bases between. The germline V gene encodes CDR1 SGHDN and CDR2 FVKESK. CDR3 region: CASSQDVQYGYTF. The CDR3 coding sequence is TGTGCCAGCAGCCAAGATGTCCAGTATGGCTACACCTTC.

This clonotype occurred many times. The chain is built from TRBV5-5 and TRBJ2-1; 10 bases agree with TRBD1. Germline CDR1 is SGHKS and CDR2 is YYEKEE (reference sequence). The CDR3 length is 14 residues. Losses at the gene ends were 6 bases for V and 4 bases for J; bases not matched to a gene: 4. CDR3 protein: CASIRDRGYNEQFF. The CDR3 nucleotides read TGTGCCAGCATCCGGGACAGGGGTTACAATGAGCAGTTCTTC.

This clonotype was seen a few times. CDR3 nucleotides: TGTGCCAGCAGCTTAGATGTGTCAGGCCTAGCGGGAGGAGGGACCCAGTACTTC. Translating it yields CASSLDVSGLAGGGTQYF. V usage is TRBV11-2 and J usage is TRBJ2-5, with 11 bases matching TRBD2. CDR3 size: 18 residues. With V trimmed by 0 bases and J by 7 bases, 13 bases remained unmatched. CDR1 SGHAT and CDR2 FQNNGV come from the germline V gene.

CDR3 sequence reads: CASSYEGLAGYEQFF. As DNA, the CDR3 is TGTGCCAGCAGTTACGAAGGACTAGCGGGATATGAGCAGTTCTTC. The V call is TRBV6-2 or TRBV6-3, the J call TRBJ2-1; TRBD2 matches 12 bases. This CDR3 contains 15 residues. Germline loops: CDR1 MNHEY, CDR2 SVGEGT. The V and J ends lost 2 bases and 8 bases, in that order; junction bases with no gene match: 4.

The genes are TRBV27 and TRBJ1-2, with TRBD1 as a possible D gene (5 bases). The V end lost 3 bases, the J end lost 4 bases, and 12 bases lay between the germline ends. The CDR3 runs 14 residues. Per the germline V gene, CDR1 is MNHEY and CDR2 is SMNVEV (reference sequence). Here the CDR3 DNA reads TGTGCCAGCAGTTTGAAATGGCAGGGCTATGGCTACACCTTC. This codes for CASSLKWQGYGYTF.

The chain combines TRBV20-1 with TRBJ2-4; D call uncertain. Germline lookup yields CDR1 DFQATT and CDR2 SNEGSKA (reference sequence). CDR3 length: 15 residues. Trimming took off 5 bases at V and 0 bases at J, with 14 bases between the two ends. The chain's CDR3 is CSAPSGRLAKNIQYF. The CDR3 DNA reads as TGCAGTGCTCCATCCGGCCGGCTAGCCAAAAACATTCAGTACTTC.

In its sample, this clonotype was seen a few times. V gene TRBV6-5 combines with J gene TRBJ2-5, with 14 bases matching TRBD2. V lost 4 bases and J lost 5; bases outside the gene matches: 3. The CDR3 contains 15 residues. Germline loops: CDR1 MNHEY, CDR2 SVGAGI. DNA for the CDR3: TGTGCCAGCAGTTCGACTAGCGGGGGGGAGGAGACCCAGTACTTC. Protein product: CASSSTSGGEETQYF.

This chain connects TRBV6-5 to TRBJ1-1; TRBD1 matches at 8 bases. CDR3 length: 15 residues. Germline loops: CDR1 MNHEY, CDR2 SVGAGI. The J segment lost 1 base and the V segment lost 4 bases, leaving 5 bases of the junction unmatched. The CDR3 bases are TGTGCCAGCAGTTTCCTGACAGGGGCGAACACTGAAGCTTTCTTT. This sequence encodes CASSFLTGANTEAFF.

This clonotype was seen a few times. The chain couples TRBV20-1 to TRBJ1-2; weak D call: TRBD1 (5 bases). Trimming took 8 bases from V and 2 from J, leaving 12 bases between them. Germline lookup yields CDR1 DFQATT and CDR2 SNEGSKA (reference sequence). This CDR3 region has 12 residues. CDR3 in amino acids: CSLLTDNYGYTF. The CDR3 DNA reads as TGCAGTCTGTTGACAGACAACTATGGCTACACCTTC.

This clonotype was seen only a few times. The chain links TRBV24-1 to TRBJ2-2; D not resolved. In germline, CDR1 is KGHDR, CDR2 SFDVKD. The V end lost 1 base, the J end lost 5 bases, and 13 bases lay between the germline ends. The CDR3 totals 16 residues. CDR3 sequence reads: CATSDFSLRATGELFF. In DNA, the CDR3 is TGTGCCACCAGTGATTTTTCCCTCCGGGCGACCGGGGAGCTGTTTTTT.

This clonotype was observed at least ten times. The chain links TRBV20-1 to TRBJ1-5; D remains ambiguous. There are 16 residues in the CDR3. CDR1 and CDR2 (germline): DFQATT, SNEGSKA (reference sequence). Trimming shortened V by 1 base and J by 4 bases, and 17 bases separated the two germline ends. CDR3 DNA sequence: TGCAGTGCTAGAGCTCTCCACCGGGCCCCTAATCAGCCCCAGCATTTT. It codes for CSARALHRAPNQPQHF.

In this sample, this clonotype turned up many times. This chain connects TRBV20-1 to TRBJ1-1; D is unclear. V was shortened by 3 bases and J by 0 bases, with 8 bases between the two germline ends. Germline V gene data show CDR1 as DFQATT and CDR2 as SNEGSKA (reference sequence). The CDR3 sequence is 13 residues long. This chain's CDR3 is CSASRTLNTEAFF. The CDR3, as DNA: TGCAGTGCTAGCCGGACTCTGAACACTGAAGCTTTCTTT.

This clonotype turned up a few times. The rearrangement uses TRBV12-3 or TRBV12-4 and TRBJ1-1; D might be TRBD1 (5 bases). The V and J ends lost 7 bases and 5 bases respectively, with 14 bases between them. The CDR3 totals 13 residues. For the CDR3, the DNA is TGTGCCAGCAAGGGCCAGGGCCGAACTGAAGCTTTCTTT. Protein: CASKGQGRTEAFF.

The table lists this clonotype with a few counts. The J gene is TRBJ2-7, the V gene TRBV20-1, with 9 positions matching TRBD2. The CDR3 length is 14 residues. Germline lookup yields CDR1 DFQATT and CDR2 SNEGSKA (reference sequence). J was trimmed by 0 bases and V by 6 bases; bases with no gene match: 6. The CDR3 region is CSAMSGRNSYEQYF. The CDR3 coding sequence is TGCAGTGCCATGAGCGGGAGGAACTCCTACGAGCAGTACTTC.

There are a few counts of this clonotype. This chain uses TRBV20-1 with TRBJ2-1, with D perhaps matching TRBD2 (8 bases). This CDR3 region has 17 residues. Germline V gene lookup returns CDR1 DFQATT and CDR2 SNEGSKA (reference sequence). Trimming left V 7 bases short and J 0 bases short, with 22 bases between. This CDR3 reads CSVLDRAGDSSYNEQFF. CDR3 DNA: TGCAGTGTCCTGGACCGAGCGGGGGACAGCTCCTACAATGAGCAGTTCTTC.

In this sample, this clonotype turned up many times. V and J are TRBV4-3 and TRBJ1-3, with D tentatively TRBD1 (5 bases). Germline CDR1 and CDR2: LGHNA and YSLEER. V lost 4 bases to trimming and J lost 2 bases, with 12 bases between them. The CDR3 extends over 15 amino acids. The CDR3 nucleotides read TGCGCCAGCAGCCCAGATCAGGGAGCTGGAAACACCATATATTTT. This sequence encodes CASSPDQGAGNTIYF.

This clonotype came up many times. V gene TRBV24-1 combines with J gene TRBJ1-5; D not certain. V lost 4 bases to trimming and J lost 2 bases, with 11 bases between them. This CDR3 contains 15 residues. Germline V gene sequence: CDR1 KGHDR, CDR2 SFDVKD. DNA for the CDR3: TGTGCCACCAGTGAGGCCGGGTTTGGCAATCAGCCCCAGCATTTT. It is translated as CATSEAGFGNQPQHF.

At least ten counts were recorded for this clonotype. The chain carries TRBV20-1 and TRBJ2-3; TRBD1 might be the D (6 bases). There are 13 residues in the CDR3. The V end lost 1 base, the J end lost 4 bases, and 9 bases lay between the germline ends. CDR1 and CDR2 from the germline V gene are DFQATT and SNEGSKA (reference sequence). The CDR3 protein is CSARGTVPDTQYF. CDR3 DNA sequence: TGCAGTGCTAGAGGGACAGTCCCAGATACGCAGTATTTT.

This sequence joins TRBV7-2 and TRBJ2-1, with 7 bases lining up with TRBD1. V was clipped by 10 bases and J by 3 bases; unmatched bases: 9. Germline V gene lookup returns CDR1 SGHTA and CDR2 FQGNSA. This CDR3 contains 14 residues. For the CDR3, the DNA is TGTGCCACCAGAAGGGACAGCCTCTACAATGAGCAGTTCTTC. As protein: CATRRDSLYNEQFF.

A few counts support this clonotype. CDR3 region: CASSPAGTGAYEQYF. CDR3 coding DNA: TGTGCCAGCAGCCCCGCCGGGACAGGAGCCTACGAGCAGTACTTC. The V call is TRBV7-6, the J call TRBJ2-7, with 8 bases that match TRBD1. Per the germline V gene, CDR1 is SGHVS and CDR2 is FNYEAQ. There are 15 residues in the CDR3. Trimming removed 5 bases from V and 2 bases from J; junction bases left unmatched: 8.

This clonotype was picked up a small number of times. V and J are TRBV18 and TRBJ1-2; unclear D gene. The V gene's germline CDR1 is KGHSH and CDR2 LQKENI. The CDR3 has 11 residues. Between the trimmed V and J ends, which lost 1 base and 13 bases, there was a span of 10 bases. As DNA, the CDR3 is TGTGCCAGCTCACCACGTGAGGGATGCACCTTC. As protein: CASSPREGCTF. The full variable domain, rest sourced from reference TRBV18 and TRBJ1-2, is NAGVMQNPRHLVRRRGQEARLRCSPMKGHSHVYWYRQLPEEGLKFMVYLQKENIIDESGMPKERFSAEFPKEGPSILRIQQVVRGDSAAYFCASSPREGCTFGSGTRLTVV.

The J gene is TRBJ2-5, the V gene TRBV18, with D possibly being TRBD1 or TRBD2 (5 bases each). The ends were cut back, 6 bases at V and 4 bases at J, with 15 bases in the middle. Per germline, CDR1 KGHSH and CDR2 LQKENI. This CDR3 has 14 amino acids. CDR3 sequence reads: CASSPGPGRETQYF. The CDR3, as DNA: TGTGCCAGCTCGCCGGGGCCGGGACGAGAGACCCAGTACTTC.

The chain is built from TRBV20-1 and TRBJ2-3; D tentatively fits TRBD1 or TRBD2 (5 bases each). V lost 6 bases and J 0 bases, leaving 16 bases between the germline ends. The CDR3 has 15 amino acids. Germline V lookup: CDR1 DFQATT, CDR2 SNEGSKA (reference sequence). CDR3 coding DNA: TGCAGTGCGAGGGGCCACCAATCTAGCACAGATACGCAGTATTTT. Protein: CSARGHQSSTDTQYF.